Each of the 16 T cell receptor beta chains below was sequenced from the same sample in a study of T cells in Graves' hyperthyroidism and ophthalmopathy. TCR beta CDR3 sequences were amplified from RNA transcripts. TCR CDR3 regions were first amplified by RT-PCR with HTBI primers. Via MiXCR, TCRdb re-called the multiplex PCR reads, giving one row per CDR3 protein. This table has some 460,000 distinct CDR3 sequences, 15% to 17% appearing once. The source material was blood. These receptors all come from a woman under 30 with Graves' hyperthyroidism.

This clonotype was counted many times. In DNA form, the CDR3 reads TGTGCCAGCAGCCAAGCCTCTAGCGGGCCGCAAGGGTCCCAGTACTTC. As protein: CASSQASSGPQGSQYF. The V and J genes are TRBV3-1 and TRBJ2-5; 8 bases align to TRBD2. Per germline, CDR1 LGHDT and CDR2 YNNKEL (reference sequence). The ends lost 1 base at V and 9 bases at J; junction bases unmatched: 13. This CDR3 is built from 16 residues.

This clonotype has a count of ten or more. The chain recombines TRBV12-3 or TRBV12-4 with TRBJ2-7; 10 bases are shared with TRBD2. V was pared by 3 bases and J by 6 bases, with 8 bases of the junction left unmatched. The CDR3 contains 15 residues. The CDR3 spells CASSFSSAGGGEQYF. The CDR3 DNA reads TGTGCCAGCAGTTTCTCCTCAGCGGGAGGGGGCGAGCAGTACTTC.

This clonotype came up a few times. This sequence may be a read error, since a much larger clone differs from it by one base. The chain couples TRBV20-1 to TRBJ2-1; TRBD2 agrees at 8 bases. The CDR3 totals 16 residues. Germline assignment: CDR1 DFQATT and CDR2 SNEGSKA (reference sequence). Germline trimming cut 1 base from V and 8 bases from J; bases unmatched to any gene: 13. The CDR3 sequence: CSARGPGAGGFYEQFF. CDR3 nucleotide sequence: TGCAGTGCTAGAGGTCCGGGGGCGGGAGGTTTCTATGAGCAGTTCTTC.

The rearrangement uses TRBV15 and TRBJ1-4, with D possibly TRBD1 on 5 matching bases. The CDR3 sequence is 15 residues long. V gave up 0 bases and J gave up 1 base, with 6 bases separating them. In germline, CDR1 is LNHNV, CDR2 YYDKDF (reference sequence). Written as DNA, the CDR3 is TGTGCCACCAGCAGAGAGCAGGGAACTAATGAAAAACTGTTTTTT. It translates to CATSREQGTNEKLFF.

Many counts were recorded for this clonotype. This sequence joins TRBV12-3 or TRBV12-4 and TRBJ2-7; D is possibly TRBD1 or TRBD2 (5 bases each). V lost 5 bases, J lost 3 bases, and 14 bases lay in between. The CDR3 runs to 14 residues. The CDR3 loop reads CASSPAGTHYEQYF. The CDR3 bases are TGTGCCAGCAGTCCCGCCGGGACCCACTACGAGCAGTACTTC.

This clonotype has at least ten counts. The rearrangement joins TRBV28 to TRBJ2-7, with D unclear. The CDR3 extends over 11 amino acids. Trimming removed 6 bases from V and 5 bases from J, with 8 bases in between. Per the germline V gene, CDR1 is MDHEN and CDR2 is SYDVKM. Here the CDR3 reads CASSRKDEQYF. The DNA of the CDR3 is TGTGCCAGCAGCCGAAAAGACGAGCAGTACTTC.

The table lists this clonotype with a few counts. The V call is TRBV20-1, the J call TRBJ1-5; tentative D call: TRBD1 (6 bases). The ends were cut back, 1 base at V and 2 bases at J, with 12 bases in the middle. Germline CDR1 is DFQATT and CDR2 is SNEGSKA (reference sequence). This CDR3 is built from 15 residues. The CDR3 DNA follows: TGCAGTGCTAGAGGAGGCAGGGGTGGCAATCAGCCCCAGCATTTT. Residues: CSARGGRGGNQPQHF.

This clonotype was recorded at least ten times. J is TRBJ2-2 and V is TRBV6-1, with unresolved D. V was shortened by 5 bases and J by 5 bases, with 9 bases between the two germline ends. The CDR3 totals 13 residues. Germline V gene sequence: CDR1 MNHNS, CDR2 SASEGT. CDR3 nucleotides: TGTGCCAGCAGTTATTGGCGGACCGGGGAGCTGTTTTTT. Protein product: CASSYWRTGELFF.

The V call is TRBV5-1, the J call TRBJ2-5, with D maybe TRBD1 (6 bases). The germline V and J ends were trimmed by 4 bases and 4 bases, with 8 bases remaining between them. This CDR3 is built from 12 residues. The V gene's germline CDR1 is SGHRS and CDR2 YFSETQ. Written as DNA, the CDR3 is TGCGCCAGCAGCATGGGGGCAGAGACCCAGTACTTC. Residues: CASSMGAETQYF.

This clonotype showed up many times. The chain carries TRBV6-1 and TRBJ2-2; D gene ambiguous. Between the trimmed V and J ends, which lost 5 bases and 4 bases, there was a span of 11 bases. CDR3 length: 14 amino acids. The germline gives CDR1 MNHNS, CDR2 SASEGT. The CDR3 loop reads CASSSGSSTGELFF. The DNA for the CDR3 is TGTGCCAGCAGTTCTGGCAGTAGCACCGGGGAGCTGTTTTTT.

In its sample, this clonotype was seen a few times. The gene calls are TRBV29-1 and TRBJ2-3, with D unresolved. The CDR3 is 9 amino acids. The germline V gene encodes CDR1 SQVTM and CDR2 ANQGSEA. V dropped 0 bases and J dropped 11 bases, with 3 bases sitting between them. The CDR3 DNA is TGCAGCGTTGAAGAGGAGCAGTATTTT. Translated: CSVEEEQYF.

Many counts were recorded for this clonotype. The V and J genes are TRBV18 and TRBJ1-6; no firm D call. Trimming stripped 2 bases from V and 10 bases from J, with 12 bases between. Germline CDR1 and CDR2: KGHSH and LQKENI. This CDR3 contains 14 residues. CDR3 loop: CASSPDFGRSPLHF. In DNA, the CDR3 is TGTGCCAGCTCACCAGATTTCGGCAGATCACCCCTCCACTTT.

This clonotype was found many times. The chain combines TRBV20-1 with TRBJ1-2; D not resolved. The CDR3 contains 13 residues. Trimming removed 3 bases at V and 8 bases at J, with 16 bases between. Germline CDR1 is DFQATT and CDR2 is SNEGSKA (reference sequence). The CDR3 loop reads CSASKGRVSGYTF. As DNA, the CDR3 is TGCAGTGCTAGTAAAGGACGGGTTAGCGGCTACACCTTC.

The table lists this clonotype with many counts. The chain carries TRBV7-3 and TRBJ2-3; 12 bases align to TRBD2. The CDR3 runs to 16 residues. J was trimmed by 5 bases and V by 5 bases; bases with no gene match: 8. Germline V gives CDR1 SGHTA, CDR2 FQGTGA. The CDR3 loop reads CASSPSSGRALDTQYF. In DNA, the CDR3 is TGTGCCAGCAGCCCGTCTAGCGGGAGGGCTCTAGATACGCAGTATTTT. The full variable domain, rest sourced from reference TRBV7-3 and TRBJ2-3, is GAGVSQTPSNKVTEKGKYVELRCDPISGHTALYWYRQSLGQGPEFLIYFQGTGAADDSGLPNDRFFAVRPEGSVSTLKIQRTERGDSAVYLCASSPSSGRALDTQYFGPGTRLTVL.

This clonotype was seen more than once but under ten times. V gene TRBV9 combines with J gene TRBJ2-2; D unclear. The V and J ends lost 4 bases and 6 bases respectively, with 13 bases between them. Germline V gene data show CDR1 as SGDLS and CDR2 as YYNGEE. This CDR3 contains 14 residues. The CDR3 DNA reads as TGTGCCAGCAGCCCAGGCGGAACGGCCGGGGAGCTGTTTTTT. Protein product: CASSPGGTAGELFF.

Turning to this clonotype: One junction end does not reproduce the germline sequence, and a read error may be involved. V usage is TRBV2 and J usage is TRBJ2-3; 9 bases align to TRBD2. This CDR3 region has 15 residues. The germline CDR1 and CDR2 sequences are SNHLY and FYNNEI. The CDR3 is CASTGAGGGTGTQYF. CDR3 coding DNA: TGTGCCAGCACGGGGGCGGGAGGGGGCACAGGTACGCAGTATTTT.